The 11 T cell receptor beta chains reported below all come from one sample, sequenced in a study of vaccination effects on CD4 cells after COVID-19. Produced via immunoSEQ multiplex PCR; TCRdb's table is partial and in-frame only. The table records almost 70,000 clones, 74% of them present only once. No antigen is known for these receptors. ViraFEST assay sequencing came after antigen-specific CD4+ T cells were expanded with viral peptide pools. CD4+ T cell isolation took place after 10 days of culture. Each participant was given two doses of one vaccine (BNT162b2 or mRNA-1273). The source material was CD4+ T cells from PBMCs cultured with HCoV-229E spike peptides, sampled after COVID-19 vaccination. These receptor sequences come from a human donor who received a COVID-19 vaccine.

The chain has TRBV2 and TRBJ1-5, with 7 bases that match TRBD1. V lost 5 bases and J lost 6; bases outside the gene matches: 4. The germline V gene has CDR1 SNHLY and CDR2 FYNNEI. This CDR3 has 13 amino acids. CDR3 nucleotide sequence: TGTGCCAGCAGTAGAGGGGGCGGTCAGCCCCAGCATTTT. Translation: CASSRGGGQPQHF. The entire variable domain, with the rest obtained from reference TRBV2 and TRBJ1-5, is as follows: EPEVTQTPSHQVTQMGQEVILRCVPISNHLYFYWYRQILGQKVEFLVSFYNNEISEKSEIFDDQFSVERPDGSNFTLKIRSTKLEDSAMYFCASSRGGGQPQHFGDGTRLSIL.

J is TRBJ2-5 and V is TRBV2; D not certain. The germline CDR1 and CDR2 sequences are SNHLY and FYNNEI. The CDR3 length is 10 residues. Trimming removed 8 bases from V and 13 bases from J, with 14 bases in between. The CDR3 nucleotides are TGTGCCAGCGATAGGAGTCGGGTGTACTTC. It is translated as CASDRSRVYF.

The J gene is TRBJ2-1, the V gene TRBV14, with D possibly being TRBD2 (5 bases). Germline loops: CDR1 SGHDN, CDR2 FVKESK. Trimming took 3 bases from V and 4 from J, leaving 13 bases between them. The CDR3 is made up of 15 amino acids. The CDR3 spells CASSHPDSFYNEQFF. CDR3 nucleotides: TGTGCCAGCAGCCACCCGGACTCCTTTTACAATGAGCAGTTCTTC.

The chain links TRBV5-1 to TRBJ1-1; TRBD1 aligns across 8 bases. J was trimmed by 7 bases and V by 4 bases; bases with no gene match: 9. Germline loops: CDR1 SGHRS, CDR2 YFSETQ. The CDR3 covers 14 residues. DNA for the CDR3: TGCGCCAGCAGCCTCCCAGGGGGCGGGGTTGAAGCTTTCTTT. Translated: CASSLPGGGVEAFF. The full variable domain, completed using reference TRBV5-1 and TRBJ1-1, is KAGVTQTPRYLIKTRGQQVTLSCSPISGHRSVSWYQQTPGQGLQFLFEYFSETQRNKGNFPGRFSGRQFSNSRSEMNVSTLELGDSALYLCASSLPGGGVEAFFGQGTRLTVV.

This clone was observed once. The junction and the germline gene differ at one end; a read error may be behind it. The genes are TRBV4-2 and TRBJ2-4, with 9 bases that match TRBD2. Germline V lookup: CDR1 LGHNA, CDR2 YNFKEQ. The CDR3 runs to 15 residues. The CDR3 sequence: CASSPSLVAGVLGNF. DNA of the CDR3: TGTGCCAGCAGCCCTTCTTTAGTAGCGGGGGTCTTAGGGAACTTC.

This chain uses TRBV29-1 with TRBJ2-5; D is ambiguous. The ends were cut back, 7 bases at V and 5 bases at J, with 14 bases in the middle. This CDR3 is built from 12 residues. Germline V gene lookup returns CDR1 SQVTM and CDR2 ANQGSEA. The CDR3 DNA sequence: TGCAGCGCGAAGCTCATTTCGGAGACCCAGTACTTC. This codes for CSAKLISETQYF.

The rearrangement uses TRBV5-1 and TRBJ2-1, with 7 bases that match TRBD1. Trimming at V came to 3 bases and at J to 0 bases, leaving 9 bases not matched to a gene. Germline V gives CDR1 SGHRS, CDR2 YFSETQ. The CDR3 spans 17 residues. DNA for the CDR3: TGCGCCAGCAGCTATTCAGGGGGATCGGGCTCCTACAATGAGCAGTTCTTC. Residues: CASSYSGGSGSYNEQFF. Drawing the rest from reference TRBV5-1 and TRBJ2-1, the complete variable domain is KAGVTQTPRYLIKTRGQQVTLSCSPISGHRSVSWYQQTPGQGLQFLFEYFSETQRNKGNFPGRFSGRQFSNSRSEMNVSTLELGDSALYLCASSYSGGSGSYNEQFFGPGTRLTVL.

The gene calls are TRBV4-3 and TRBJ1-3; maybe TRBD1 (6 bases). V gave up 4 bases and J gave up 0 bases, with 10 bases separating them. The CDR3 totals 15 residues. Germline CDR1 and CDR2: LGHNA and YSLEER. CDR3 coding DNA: TGCGCCAGCAGCCCGGGGGCAGTCTCTGGAAACACCATATATTTT. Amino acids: CASSPGAVSGNTIYF.

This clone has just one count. CDR3 in amino acids: CASSQGVGASTDTQYF. The CDR3 coding sequence is TGCGCCAGCAGCCAAGGGGTGGGGGCCAGCACAGATACGCAGTATTTT. The V and J genes are TRBV4-3 and TRBJ2-3; D is possibly TRBD1 (6 bases). This CDR3 has 16 residues. CDR1 and CDR2 (germline): LGHNA, YSLEER. V was cut by 1 base and J by 0 bases, with 11 bases left in between.

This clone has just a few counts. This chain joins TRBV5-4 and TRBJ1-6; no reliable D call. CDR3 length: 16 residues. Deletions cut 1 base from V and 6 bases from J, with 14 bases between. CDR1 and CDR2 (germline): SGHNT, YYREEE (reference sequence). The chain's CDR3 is CASSLRARTVNSPLHF. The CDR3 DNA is TGTGCCAGCAGCTTGAGGGCGCGAACGGTTAATTCACCCCTCCACTTT.

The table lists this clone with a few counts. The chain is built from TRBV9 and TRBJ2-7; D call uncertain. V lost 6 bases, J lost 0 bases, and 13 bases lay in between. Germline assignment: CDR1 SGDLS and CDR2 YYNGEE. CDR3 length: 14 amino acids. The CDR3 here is CASTGKVSSYEQYV. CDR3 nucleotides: TGTGCCAGCACAGGTAAAGTTAGCTCCTACGAGCAGTACGTC.